Sequencing of this TCR beta chain was carried out in a study of shared clonotypes between healthy human individuals. Study-wide points: Sampling was confined to blood; repertoires within tissues likely differ. An anticipated effect of sequencing depth on clonotype sharing among donors was recognized.

It was into CD45RA+ naive and CD45RA-negative memory subsets that the CD4+ cells were split. In its sample, this clone was seen a few times. Its antigen remains unknown. On sorted subsets, replicate PCRs used 200 to 250 ng DNA, or tens of thousands of T cell genomes. Using immunoSEQ multiplex PCR, the repertoire was profiled, and TCRdb retains in-frame clones only, with some absent. The repertoire has 2,500,000 or so clones, approximately 90% of them found once; the top ten carry 0.13% to 0.15%. This TCR was recovered from a man between 18 and 35 years old in good health. Sequencing was performed on naive CD4+ T cells sorted from blood. Indicated subset: CD45RA+ positively selected.

CDR3 in DNA: TGTGCCAGCAGCATGACCATTCTGGGCACTGAAGCTTTCTTT. It codes for CASSMTILGTEAFF. The rearrangement links TRBV7-9 to TRBJ1-1; D unclear. The ends were cut back, 5 bases at V and 4 bases at J, with 14 bases in the middle. This CDR3 contains 14 residues. Germline V gene lookup returns CDR1 SEHNR and CDR2 FQNEAQ (reference sequence).